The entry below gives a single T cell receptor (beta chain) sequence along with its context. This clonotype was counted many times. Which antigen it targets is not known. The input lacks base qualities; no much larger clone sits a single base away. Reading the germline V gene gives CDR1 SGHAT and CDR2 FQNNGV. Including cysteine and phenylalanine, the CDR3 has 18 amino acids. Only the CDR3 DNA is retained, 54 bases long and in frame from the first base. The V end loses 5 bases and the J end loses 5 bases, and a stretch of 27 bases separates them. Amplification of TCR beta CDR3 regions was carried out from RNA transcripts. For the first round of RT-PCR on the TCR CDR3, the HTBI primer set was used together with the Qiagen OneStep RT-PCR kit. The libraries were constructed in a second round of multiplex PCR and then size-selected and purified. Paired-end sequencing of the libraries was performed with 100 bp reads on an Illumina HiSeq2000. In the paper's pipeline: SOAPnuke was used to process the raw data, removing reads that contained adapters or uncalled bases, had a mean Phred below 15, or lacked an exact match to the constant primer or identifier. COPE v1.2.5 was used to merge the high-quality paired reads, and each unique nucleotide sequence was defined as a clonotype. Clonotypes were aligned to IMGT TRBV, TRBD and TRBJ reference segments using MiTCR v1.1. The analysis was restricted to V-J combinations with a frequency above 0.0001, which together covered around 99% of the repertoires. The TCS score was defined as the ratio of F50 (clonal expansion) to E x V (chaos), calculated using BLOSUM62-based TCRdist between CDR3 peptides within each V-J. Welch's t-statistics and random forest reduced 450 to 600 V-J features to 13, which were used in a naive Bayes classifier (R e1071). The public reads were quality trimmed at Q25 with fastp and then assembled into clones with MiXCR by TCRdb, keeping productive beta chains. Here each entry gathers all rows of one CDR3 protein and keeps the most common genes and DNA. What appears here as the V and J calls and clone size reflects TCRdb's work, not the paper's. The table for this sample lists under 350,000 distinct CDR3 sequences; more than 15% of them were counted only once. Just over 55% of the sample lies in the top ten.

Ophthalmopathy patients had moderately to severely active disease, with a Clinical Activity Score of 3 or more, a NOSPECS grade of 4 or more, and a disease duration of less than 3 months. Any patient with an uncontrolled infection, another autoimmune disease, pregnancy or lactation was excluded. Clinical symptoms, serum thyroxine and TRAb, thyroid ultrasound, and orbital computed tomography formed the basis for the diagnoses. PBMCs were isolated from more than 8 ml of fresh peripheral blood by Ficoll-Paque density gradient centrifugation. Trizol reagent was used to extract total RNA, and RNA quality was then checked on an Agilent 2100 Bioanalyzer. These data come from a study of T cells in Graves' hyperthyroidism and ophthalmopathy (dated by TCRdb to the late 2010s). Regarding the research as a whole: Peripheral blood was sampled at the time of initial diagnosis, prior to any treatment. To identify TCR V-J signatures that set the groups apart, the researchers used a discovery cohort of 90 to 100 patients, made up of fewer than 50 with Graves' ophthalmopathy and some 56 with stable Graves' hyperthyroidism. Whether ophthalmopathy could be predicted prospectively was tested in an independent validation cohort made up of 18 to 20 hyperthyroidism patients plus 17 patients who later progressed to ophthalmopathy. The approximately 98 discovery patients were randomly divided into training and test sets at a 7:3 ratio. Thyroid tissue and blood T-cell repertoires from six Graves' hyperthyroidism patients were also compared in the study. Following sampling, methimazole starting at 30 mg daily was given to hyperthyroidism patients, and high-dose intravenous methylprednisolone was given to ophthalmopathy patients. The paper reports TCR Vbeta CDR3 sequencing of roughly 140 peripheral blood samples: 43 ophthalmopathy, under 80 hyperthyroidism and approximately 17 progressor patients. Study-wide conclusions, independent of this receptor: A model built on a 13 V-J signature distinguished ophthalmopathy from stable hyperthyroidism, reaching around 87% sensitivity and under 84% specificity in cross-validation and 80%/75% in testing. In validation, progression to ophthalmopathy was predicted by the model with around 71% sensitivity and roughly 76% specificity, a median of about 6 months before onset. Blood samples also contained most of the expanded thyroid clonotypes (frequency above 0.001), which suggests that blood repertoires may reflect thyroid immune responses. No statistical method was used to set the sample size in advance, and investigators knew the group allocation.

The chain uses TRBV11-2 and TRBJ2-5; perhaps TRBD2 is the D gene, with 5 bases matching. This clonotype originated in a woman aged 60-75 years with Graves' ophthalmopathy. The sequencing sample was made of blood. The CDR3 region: CASSPSNLRRSTVETQYF. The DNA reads TGTGCCAGCAGCCCTTCGAACCTTAGGAGGTCTACGGTGGAGACCCAGTACTTC.